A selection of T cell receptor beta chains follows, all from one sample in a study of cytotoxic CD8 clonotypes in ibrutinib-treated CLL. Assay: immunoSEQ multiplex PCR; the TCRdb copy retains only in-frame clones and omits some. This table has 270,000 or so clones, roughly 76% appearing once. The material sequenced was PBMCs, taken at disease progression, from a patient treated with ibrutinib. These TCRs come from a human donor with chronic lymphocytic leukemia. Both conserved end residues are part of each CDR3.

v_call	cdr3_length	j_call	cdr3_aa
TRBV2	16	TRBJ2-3	CASSESFTGDTDTQYF
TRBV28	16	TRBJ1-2	CASMTQGQGAGYGYTF
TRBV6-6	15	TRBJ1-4	CASSLKGATNEKLFF
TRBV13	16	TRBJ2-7	CASSLGGPWPSYEQYF
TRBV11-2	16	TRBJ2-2	CASSSSVGFLTGELFF
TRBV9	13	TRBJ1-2	CASSGGAGTGYTF
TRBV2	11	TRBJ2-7	CASSFDYEQYF
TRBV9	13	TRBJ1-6	CASSVRNRSPLHF
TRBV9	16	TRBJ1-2	CASSVLTQDTIYGYTF
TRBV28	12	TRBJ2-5	CASSLPGETQYF
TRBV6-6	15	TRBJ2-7	CASSRGGVSSYEQYF
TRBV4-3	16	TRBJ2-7	CASSPHPQGIGDEQYF
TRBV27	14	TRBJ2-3	CASRRQGAYDTQYF
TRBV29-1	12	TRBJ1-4	CSYRNLNEKLFF
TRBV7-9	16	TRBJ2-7	CASSLAGGYPFSEQYF
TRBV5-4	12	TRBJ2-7	CASSLDGGEQYF
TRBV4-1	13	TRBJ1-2	CASSQVQGHGYTF